This TCR beta chain was captured by sequencing in a study of PD-1 blockade in classical Hodgkin lymphoma. The time point was: cycle 4 day 1 (C4D1), after more than 5 weeks of nivolumab. Brentuximab vedotin exposure varied, and every patient relapsed after autologous stem cell transplantation. The CDR3 totals 16 residues. Germline V gene lookup returns CDR1 SGHDT and CDR2 YYEEEE. V trimming: 4 bases; J trimming: 3 bases; junction bases outside the gene matches: 8. The table came from immunoSEQ multiplex PCR; TCRdb's copy has only in-frame clones and leaves some out. The data contain about 90,000 clones, about nine tenths of them singletons. Whole-study findings and limits: Only CD4+ TCR diversity, not CD8+, had risen significantly by C4D1. Why the repertoires differ is still unclear, perhaps disease activity or prior therapy. Those patients who began receiving nivolumab less than 1 year after ASCT had lower diversity, and they were excluded. Reported findings placed baseline TCR diversity lower in newly diagnosed patients (compared with healthy donors).

Turning to this clone: Its antigen is currently unknown.

The chain has TRBV5-6 and TRBJ1-1; TRBD1 matches at 11 bases. This sample comprised peripheral blood mononuclear cells (PBMCs), obtained before the fourth cycle of nivolumab. This TCR came from a human donor with classical Hodgkin lymphoma. The chain's CDR3 is CASSPDRGRRDTEAFF. In DNA form, the CDR3 reads TGTGCCAGCAGCCCGGACAGGGGGCGTAGGGACACTGAAGCTTTCTTT.